In its sample, the clone carrying this T cell receptor (beta chain) was seen many times. What it binds is not known. Trimming removed 6 bases at V and 1 base at J, with 13 bases between. There are 15 residues in the CDR3. Per germline, CDR1 MDHEN and CDR2 SYDVKM. TCR alpha and beta CDR3 regions were amplified from RNA using iRepertoire nested multiplex PCR. One-step reverse transcription and amplification started from around 100-400 ng of tissue mRNA or PBMC total RNA. Using its own MiXCR run on the multiplex PCR reads, TCRdb lists one record per CDR3 protein. The sample has 300,000 to 450,000 distinct CDR3 sequences, around 45% seen once. The data belong to a study of glioma-infiltrating T cells. On the study more broadly: WHO grade II oligodendrogliomas or astrocytomas, plus non-recurrent WHO grade IV glioblastomas, were sampled. Before surgery, glioma patients received dexamethasone for at most six days.

Study results and caveats: Gliomas, especially low-grade, showed above-expected tissue-blood divergence; non-neoplastic patients showed below.

The chain employs TRBV28 and TRBJ1-5; D remains unclear. Sample: glioma tissue, nonneoplastic brain tissue, or PBMCs (not recorded which). The TCR originated in a human donor with low-grade glioma or glioblastoma, undergoing nonglioma brain surgery, or in good health (not recorded which). CDR3 loop: CASRVHAGSNQPQHF. The DNA for the CDR3 is TGTGCCAGCAGAGTACACGCGGGAAGCAATCAGCCCCAGCATTTT. Complete variable domain (other parts from reference TRBV28 and TRBJ1-5): DVKVTQSSRYLVKRTGEKVFLECVQDMDHENMFWYRQDPGLGLRLIYFSYDVKMKEKGDIPEGYSVSREKKERFSLILESASTNQTSMYLCASRVHAGSNQPQHFGDGTRLSIL.